This TCR beta chain was retrieved from a study of T cell responses to AZD1222 COVID-19 vaccine. Sequencing used immunoSEQ multiplex PCR; TCRdb keeps in-frame clones, though not all of them. The sample shows 90,000 to 130,000 clones, over 85% of them seen only once. This TCR was sampled from an adult in good health. The input for sequencing was peripheral blood, taken on day 0 of MenACWY control vaccination.

CDR3 amino acids: CASADSEGANVLTF. Here the CDR3 DNA reads TGTGCCAGCGCCGACAGCGAGGGGGCCAACGTCCTGACTTTC. V is TRBV18 and J is TRBJ2-6, with D perhaps matching TRBD1 (5 bases). The V and J ends lost 8 bases and 4 bases respectively, with 12 bases between them. The CDR3 contains 14 residues. Germline V gene data show CDR1 as KGHSH and CDR2 as LQKENI.